This section outlines one T cell receptor (beta chain) sequence together with its context. The antigen remains unidentified. This sample was taken from a study of cytomegalovirus exposure and HLA in healthy donors. V lost 5 bases, J lost 4 bases, and 17 bases lay in between. The CDR3 totals 15 residues. Looked up from germline, CDR1 is MNHNS and CDR2 is SASEGT. PCR was performed using 60 Vbeta and 13 Jbeta primers. Sequencing was performed with immunoSEQ multiplex PCR; in TCRdb, only in-frame clones are kept and a portion is missing. The profile shows about 120,000 clones, roughly 76% of them singletons. Notes on the study in general: One cluster of highly shared sequence variants probably arose as a sequencing artifact. Earlier analysis found most TCR beta V segments productive about 87% or about 30% of the time.

Sequencing was performed on PBMCs. This receptor was obtained from a woman aged 50 to 65 in good health and CMV-seronegative. The chain carries TRBV6-1 and TRBJ1-1, with a possible D match to TRBD1 (5 bases). The CDR3 region is CASSSLSQGGTEAFF. The DNA for the CDR3 is TGTGCCAGCAGTTCTTTATCCCAGGGAGGCACTGAAGCTTTCTTT.